This T cell receptor (beta chain) was profiled in a study of cytomegalovirus exposure and HLA in healthy donors. PCR primers comprised 60 Vbeta and 13 Jbeta primers. TCRdb's copy holds only in-frame clones and misses some; the assay was immunoSEQ multiplex PCR. The data contain 100,000 to 150,000 clones, 81% of them singletons. Study results and limitations: Later analysis suggested most CMV-associated TCR beta chains were HLA-restricted.

In the case of this clone: The antigen remains undetermined.

This CDR3 is 15 amino acids long. V was pared by 4 bases and J by 0 bases, with 3 bases of the junction left unmatched. From germline, CDR1 is ENHRY and CDR2 SYGVKD. Sample: PBMCs. The J gene is TRBJ1-5, the V gene TRBV10-3; 7 bases line up with TRBD1. The sequence was collected from a man aged 18-30 years in good health and CMV-seronegative. The CDR3 coding sequence is TGTGCCATCAGTGGGGACAGCTATAGCAATCAGCCCCAGCATTTT. As protein: CAISGDSYSNQPQHF.